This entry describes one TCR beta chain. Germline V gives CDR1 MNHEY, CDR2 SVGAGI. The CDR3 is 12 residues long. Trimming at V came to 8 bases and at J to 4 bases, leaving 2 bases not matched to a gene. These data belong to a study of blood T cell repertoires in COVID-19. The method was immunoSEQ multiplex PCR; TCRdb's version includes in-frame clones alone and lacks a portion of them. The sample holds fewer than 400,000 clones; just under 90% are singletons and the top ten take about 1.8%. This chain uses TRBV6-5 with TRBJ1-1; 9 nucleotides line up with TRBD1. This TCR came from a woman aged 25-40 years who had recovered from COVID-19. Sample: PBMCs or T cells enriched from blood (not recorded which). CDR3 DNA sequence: TGTGCCAGCCGGACAGGGGTCACTGAAGCTTTCTTT. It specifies CASRTGVTEAFF.